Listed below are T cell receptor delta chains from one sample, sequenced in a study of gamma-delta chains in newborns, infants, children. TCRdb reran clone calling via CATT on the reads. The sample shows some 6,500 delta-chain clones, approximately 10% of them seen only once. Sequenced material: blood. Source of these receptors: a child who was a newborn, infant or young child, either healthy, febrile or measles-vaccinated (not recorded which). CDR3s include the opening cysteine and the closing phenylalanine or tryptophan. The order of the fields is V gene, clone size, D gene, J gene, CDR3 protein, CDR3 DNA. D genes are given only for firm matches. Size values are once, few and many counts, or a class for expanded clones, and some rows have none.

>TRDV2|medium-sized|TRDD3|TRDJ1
CACDSLLGRHTDKLIF
TGTGCCTGTGACTCTCTACTGGGGCGCCACACCGATAAACTCATCTTT
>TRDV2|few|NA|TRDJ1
CACDDLRITGSWIDSDELIF
TGTGCCTGTGACGACCTACGGATAACGGGAAGCTGGATAGATTCCGATGAACTCATCTTT
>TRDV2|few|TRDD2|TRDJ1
CACDILPTSASDKFIF
TGTGCCTGTGACATCCTTCCTACGTCGGCCTCCGATAAATTCATCTTT
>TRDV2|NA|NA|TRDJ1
CACDPLGLTDKLIF
TGTGCCTGTGACCCGCTGGGGCTCACCGATAAACTCATCTTT
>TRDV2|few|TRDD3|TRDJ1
CACDKFFGGYESDKLIF
TGTGCCTGTGACAAGTTCTTTGGGGGATACGAGAGCGATAAACTCATCTTT
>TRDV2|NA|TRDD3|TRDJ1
CACDTLRLLGDTADKLIF
TGTGCCTGTGACACTCTCCGCCTACTGGGGGATACGGCCGATAAACTCATCTTT
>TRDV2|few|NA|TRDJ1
CACDTVKVLGSGDTDKLIF
TGTGCCTGTGACACCGTCAAAGTATTAGGGTCGGGAGACACCGATAAACTCATCTTT
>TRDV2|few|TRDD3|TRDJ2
CACDHISPLLGDTSKLTAQLFF
TGTGCCTGTGACCACATCTCTCCCCTACTGGGGGATACCTCAAAATTGACAGCACAACTCTTCTTT
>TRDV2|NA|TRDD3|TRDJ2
CACDFLGDQGTAQLFF
TGTGCCTGTGACTTTCTGGGGGATCAGGGCACAGCACAACTCTTCTTT
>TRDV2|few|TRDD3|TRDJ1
CACDTLAGGYEGGDKLIF
TGTGCCTGTGACACCTTAGCTGGGGGATACGAAGGGGGTGATAAACTCATCTTT
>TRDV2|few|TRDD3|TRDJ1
CACDTLGDNTDKLIF
TGTGCCTGTGACACTCTGGGGGACAACACCGATAAACTCATCTTT
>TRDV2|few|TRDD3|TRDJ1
CACDTVGGFGDMGTDKLIF
TGTGCCTGTGACACCGTGGGGGGGTTTGGGGATATGGGGACCGATAAACTCATCTTC
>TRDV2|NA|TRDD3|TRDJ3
CACDTGDTLSWDTRQTFF
TGTGCCTGTGACACCGGGGATACACTCTCCTGGGACACCCGACAGACGTTTTTC
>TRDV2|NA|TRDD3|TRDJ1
CACDFALGDTRSDKLIF
TGTGCCTGTGACTTCGCACTGGGGGATACGCGTTCCGATAAACTCATCTTT
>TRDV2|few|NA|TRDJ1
CACDAVEKHSLDTDKLIF
TGTGCCTGTGACGCCGTCGAGAAACATTCCCTTGACACCGATAAACTCATCTTT
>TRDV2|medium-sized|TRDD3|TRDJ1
CACDFVLGDLYTDKLIF
TGTGCCTGTGACTTCGTACTGGGGGACCTGTACACCGATAAACTCATCTTT
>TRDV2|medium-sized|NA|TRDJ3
CACDTMGIPSSWDTRQMFF
TGTGCCTGTGACACGATGGGGATCCCTAGCTCCTGGGACACCCGACAGATGTTTTTC
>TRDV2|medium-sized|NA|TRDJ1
CACDGLGTYTDKLIF
TGTGCCTGTGACGGCCTGGGGACCTACACCGATAAACTCATCTTT
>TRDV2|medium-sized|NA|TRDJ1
CACDVISPTSTDKLIF
TGTGCCTGTGACGTAATAAGCCCCACTAGCACCGATAAACTCATCTTT
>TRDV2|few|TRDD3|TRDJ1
CACEGMGDPLYTDKLIF
TGTGCCTGTGAAGGAATGGGGGACCCCTTGTACACCGATAAACTCATCTTT
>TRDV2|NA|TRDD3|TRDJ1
CACDTVGERDKPIF
TGTGCCTGTGACACCGTGGGGGAACGCGATAAACCCATCTTT
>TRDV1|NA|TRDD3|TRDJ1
CAQRAGIPLGGIRVYTDKLIF
TGTGCTCAAAGGGCTGGGATTCCCCTCGGGGGGATACGAGTGTACACCGATAAACTCATCTTT
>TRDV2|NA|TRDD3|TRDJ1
CACDTGNLLGVYEVPDKLIF
TGTGCCTGTGACACGGGGAATCTACTGGGGGTATACGAGGTTCCCGATAAACTCATCTTT
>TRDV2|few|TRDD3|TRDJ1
CACDALGDSRTDKLIF
TGTGCCTGTGACGCTCTGGGGGATAGTAGAACCGATAAACTCATCTTT
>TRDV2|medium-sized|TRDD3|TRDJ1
CACDTVLGDPTKNKLIF
TGTGCCTGTGACACAGTACTGGGGGATCCGACGAAGAACAAACTCATCTTT
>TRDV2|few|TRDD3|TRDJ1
CACSLLGDDKLIF
TGTGCCTGTAGCCTACTGGGGGACGATAAACTCATCTTT
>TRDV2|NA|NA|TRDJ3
CACDTGGPLGSWDTRQMFF
TGTGCCTGTGACACAGGGGGACCATTAGGCTCCTGGGACACCCGACAGATGTTTTTC
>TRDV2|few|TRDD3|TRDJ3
CARDRTGGYHADSWDTRQMFF
TGTGCCCGTGACCGTACTGGGGGATATCACGCCGACTCCTGGGACACCCGACAGATGTTTTTC
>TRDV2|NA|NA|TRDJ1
CACDVVGGYTDKLIF
TGTGCCTGTGACGTGGTGGGGGGTTACACCGATAAACTCATCTTT
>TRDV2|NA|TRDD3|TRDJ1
CACDSLLGDLNDKLIF
TGTGCCTGTGACTCGTTACTGGGGGATCTTAACGATAAACTCATCTTT
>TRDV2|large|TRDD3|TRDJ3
CACDLTGGYGGRDTRQMFF
TGTGCCTGTGACCTTACTGGGGGATACGGTGGCCGGGACACCCGACAGATGTTTTTC
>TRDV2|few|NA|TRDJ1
CACDTVGGAGPTDKLIF
TGTGCCTGTGACACCGTCGGCGGCGCTGGACCCACCGATAAACTCATCTTT
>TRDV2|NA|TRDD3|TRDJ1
CACDSLLGGYTDKLIF
TGTGCCTGTGACTCCCTACTGGGGGGGTACACCGATAAACTCATCTTT
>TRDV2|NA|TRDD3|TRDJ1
CACVTVRGIRVHTDKLIF
TGTGCCTGTGTCACCGTTCGGGGGATACGCGTCCACACCGATAAACTCATCTTT
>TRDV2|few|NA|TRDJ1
CACDEIGDRDKLIF
TGTGCCTGTGACGAAATCGGGGACAGAGATAAACTCATCTTT
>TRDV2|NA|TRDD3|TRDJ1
CACEELGVDTDKLIF
TGTGCCTGTGAAGAACTGGGGGTTGACACCGATAAACTCATCTTT
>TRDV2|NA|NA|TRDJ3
CACDTAGGSSWDTRQMFF
TGTGCCTGTGACACCGCGGGAGGTAGCTCCTGGGACACCCGACAGATGTTTTTC
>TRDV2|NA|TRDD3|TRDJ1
CACDSLPPPSTGGHPRTNKLIF
TGTGCCTGTGACTCGCTACCTCCCCCCAGTACTGGGGGCCATCCGAGGACCAATAAACTCATCTTT
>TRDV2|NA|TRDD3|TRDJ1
CACDGLGDLSHGKLIF
TGTGCCTGTGACGGGTTGGGGGATTTATCTCACGGGAAACTCATCTTT
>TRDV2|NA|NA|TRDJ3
CACDTVRFSSWDTRQMFF
TGTGCCTGTGACACCGTGAGGTTTAGCTCCTGGGACACCCGACAGATGTTCTTC
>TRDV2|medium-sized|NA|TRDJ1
CACDILGTRYTDKLIF
TGTGCCTGTGACATTTTGGGGACCCGGTACACCGATAAACTCATCTTT
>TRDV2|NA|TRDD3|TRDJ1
CACDTLGEPTDKLIF
TGTGCCTGTGACACCTTGGGGGAGCCCACCGATAAACTCATCTTT
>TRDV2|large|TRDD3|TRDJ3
CACDTAGGYSWDTRQMFF
TGTGCCTGTGACACCGCTGGGGGATACTCCTGGGACACCCGACAGATGTTTTTC
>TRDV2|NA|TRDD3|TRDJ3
CACDDTGGYRDSWDTRQMFF
TGTGCCTGTGACGATACTGGGGGATACCGGGACTCCTGGGACACCCGACAGATGTTTTTC
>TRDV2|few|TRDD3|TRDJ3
CARDTAPLGDTSWDTRQMFF
TGTGCCCGTGACACCGCCCCACTGGGGGATACGTCTTGGGACACCCGACAGATGTTTTTC
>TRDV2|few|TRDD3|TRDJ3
CACDTWGIRGSWDTRQMFF
TGTGCCTGTGACACATGGGGGATAAGAGGCTCCTGGGACACCCGACAGATGTTTTTC
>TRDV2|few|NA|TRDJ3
CACDTAGGGHSWDTRQMFF
TGTGCCTGTGACACGGCTGGTGGGGGCCATTCCTGGGACACCCGACAGATGTTTTTC
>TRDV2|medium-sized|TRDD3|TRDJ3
CACDTGGYSSSWDTRQMFF
TGTGCCTGTGACACTGGGGGATACTCCAGCTCCTGGGACACCCGACAGATGTTTTTC
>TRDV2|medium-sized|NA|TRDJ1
CACDTLGGTYTDKLIF
TGTGCCTGTGACACCTTGGGGGGGACGTACACCGATAAACTCATCTTT
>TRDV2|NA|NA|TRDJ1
CACDPLTGGKLIF
TGTGCCTGTGACCCTTTAACGGGGGGGAAACTCATCTTT
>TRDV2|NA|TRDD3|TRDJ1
CACDTLGDLYTDKLIF
TGTGCCTGTGACACACTGGGGGATTTGTACACCGATAAACTCATCTTT
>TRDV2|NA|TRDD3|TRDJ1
CACDTLEGLGDDRDKLIF
TGTGCCTGTGACACCCTCGAGGGCCTGGGGGATGACCGCGATAAACTCATCTTT
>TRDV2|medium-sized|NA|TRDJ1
CACDTVGGSPDKLIF
TGTGCCTGTGACACAGTTGGGGGCTCCCCCGATAAACTCATCTTT
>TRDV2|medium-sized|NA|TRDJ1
CACDTLQYTDKLIF
TGTGCCTGTGACACCCTTCAGTACACCGATAAACTCATCTTT
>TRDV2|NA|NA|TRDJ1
CACDPVHRSGYTDKPIF
TGTGCCTGTGACCCCGTTCACCGGTCGGGTTACACTGATAAACCCATCTTT
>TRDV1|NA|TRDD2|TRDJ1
CALGSALFLRGSGTDKLIF
TGTGCTCTTGGCTCTGCCCTCTTCCTACGGGGAAGTGGCACCGATAAACTCATCTTT
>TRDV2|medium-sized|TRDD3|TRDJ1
CACDPLGDSDKLIF
TGTGCCTGTGATCCCCTGGGGGACTCCGATAAACTCATCTTT